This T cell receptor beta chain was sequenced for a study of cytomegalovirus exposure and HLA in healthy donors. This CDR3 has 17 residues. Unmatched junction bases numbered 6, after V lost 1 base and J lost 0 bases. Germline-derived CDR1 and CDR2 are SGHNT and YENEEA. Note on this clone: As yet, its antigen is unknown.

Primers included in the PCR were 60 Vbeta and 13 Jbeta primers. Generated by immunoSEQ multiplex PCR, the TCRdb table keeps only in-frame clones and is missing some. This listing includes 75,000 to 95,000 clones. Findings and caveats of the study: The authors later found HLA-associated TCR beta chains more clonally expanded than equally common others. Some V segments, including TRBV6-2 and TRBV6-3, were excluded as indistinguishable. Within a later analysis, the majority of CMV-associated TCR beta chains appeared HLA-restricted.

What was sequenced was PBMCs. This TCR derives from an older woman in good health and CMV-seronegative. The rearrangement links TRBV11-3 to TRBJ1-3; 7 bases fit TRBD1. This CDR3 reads CASSLGGGGASGNTIYF. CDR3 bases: TGTGCCAGCAGCTTAGGCGGAGGGGGCGCCTCTGGAAACACCATATATTTT.